This TCR beta chain was retrieved from a study of blood T cell repertoires in COVID-19. Enrollees, about 18 to 89 years old, lived in about two dozen US areas. CDR3 length: 14 amino acids. In germline, CDR1 is SGDLS, CDR2 YYNGEE. V gave up 3 bases and J gave up 2 bases; unmatched junction bases: 3. Assay used: immunoSEQ multiplex PCR; TCRdb lists only in-frame clones, some missing. The sample shows 200,000 to 250,000 clones, around 90% of them seen only once. The chain is built from TRBV9 and TRBJ2-3; the match to TRBD2 covers 7 bases. The receptor comes from a woman younger than 45 with acute COVID-19. Sequencing was done on a sample of PBMCs or T cells enriched from blood (not recorded which). The CDR3 sequence: CASSEGTNTDTQYF. The CDR3 DNA follows: TGTGCCAGCAGCGAGGGGACTAACACAGATACGCAGTATTTT. The whole variable domain, remainder taken from reference TRBV9 and TRBJ2-3, is DSGVTQTPKHLITATGQRVTLRCSPRSGDLSVYWYQQSLDQGLQFLIQYYNGEERAKGNILERFSAQQFPDLHSELNLSSLELGDSALYFCASSEGTNTDTQYFGPGTRLTVL.